These 11 T cell receptor beta chains came from one sample sequenced in a study of OX40 agonist ivuxolimab in advanced cancers. Assay: immunoSEQ multiplex PCR; the TCRdb copy retains only in-frame clones and omits some. In the table there are about 67,000 clones, 70% to 90% of which are singletons. The sample was CD4+ or CD8+ T cells sorted from blood, taken in a trial of the OX40 agonist ivuxolimab. The receptors were gathered from an adult with an advanced solid tumor such as melanoma, head and neck, liver or kidney cancer.

The chain is built from TRBV5-4 and TRBJ2-5; no definite D call. The J call is uncertain, as TRBJ2-7 better fits the DNA end. Germline lookup yields CDR1 SGHNT and CDR2 YYREEE (reference sequence). CDR3 size: 15 residues. CDR3 amino acids: CASSLVGPPTYEQYF. The CDR3 DNA reads TGTGCCAGCAGCTTGGTAGGGCCACCAACTTACGAGCAGTACTTC.

This clone appeared a few times. The chain joins TRBV5-4 to TRBJ1-1, with a weak D call TRBD1 (6 bases). Germline V gene lookup returns CDR1 SGHNT and CDR2 YYREEE (reference sequence). Trimming took off 4 bases at V and 4 bases at J, with 14 bases between the two ends. CDR3 length equals 14 residues. The CDR3 spells CASSQVIGGTEAFF. In nucleotides, the CDR3 is TGTGCCAGCAGCCAGGTAATAGGGGGCACTGAAGCTTTCTTT. Based on the CDR3 plus reference TRBV5-4 and TRBJ1-1, the full variable domain is ETGVTQSPTHLIKTRGQQVTLRCSSQSGHNTVSWYQQALGQGPQFIFQYYREEENGRGNFPPRFSGLQFPNYSSELNVNALELDDSALYLCASSQVIGGTEAFFGQGTRLTVV.

The J gene is TRBJ2-1, the V gene TRBV30; possible D gene TRBD1, 6 bases. Between the trimmed V and J ends, which lost 5 bases and 7 bases, there was a span of 18 bases. The CDR3 extends over 14 amino acids. Germline assignment: CDR1 GTSNPN and CDR2 SVGIG (reference sequence). The DNA for the CDR3 is TGTGCCTGGTCCTCCAGGCAAGGGACAAATGAGCAGTTCTTC. Translating it yields CAWSSRQGTNEQFF. The full variable domain, in which reference TRBV30 and TRBJ2-1 provide the parts outside the CDR3, is SQTIHQWPATLVQPVGSPLSLECTVEGTSNPNLYWYRQAAGRGLQLLFYSVGIGQISSEVPQNLSASRPQDRQFILSSKKLLLSDSGFYLCAWSSRQGTNEQFFGPGTRLTVL.

The CDR3 nucleotides read TGTGCCTGGAGGCCCCCGGGACAGGGGTTTGCGAACACTGAAGCTTTCTTT. Amino acid sequence: CAWRPPGQGFANTEAFF. V usage is TRBV30 and J usage is TRBJ1-1, with 10 bases matching TRBD1. Per the germline V gene, CDR1 is GTSNPN and CDR2 is SVGIG (reference sequence). The CDR3 has 17 residues. V gave up 3 bases and J gave up 1 base; unmatched junction bases: 11.

The chain uses TRBV6-5 and TRBJ2-5; the D gene could be TRBD1 or TRBD2 (5 bases each). CDR1 and CDR2 (germline): MNHEY, SVGAGI. CDR3 length: 15 amino acids. The V end lost 2 bases, the J end lost 3 bases, and 13 bases lay between the germline ends. CDR3 residues: CASSYGGVGKETQYF. The CDR3 DNA sequence: TGTGCCAGCAGTTACGGGGGAGTAGGAAAAGAGACCCAGTACTTC.

This clone was observed a single time. This sequence joins TRBV11-2 and TRBJ2-2; D unclear. This CDR3 region has 16 residues. CDR1 SGHAT and CDR2 FQNNGV come from the germline V gene. V was clipped by 5 bases and J by 2 bases, with 15 bases between them. The CDR3 spells CASSPGWWTNTGELFF. The CDR3 DNA is TGTGCCAGCAGCCCCGGTTGGTGGACCAACACCGGGGAGCTGTTTTTT.

This chain joins TRBV5-5 and TRBJ2-7; maybe TRBD2 (6 bases). There are 13 residues in the CDR3. Trimming took off 6 bases at V and 6 bases at J, with 16 bases between the two ends. Germline V lookup: CDR1 SGHKS, CDR2 YYEKEE (reference sequence). The CDR3 loop reads CASTSGLLFEQYF. In DNA form, the CDR3 reads TGTGCCAGCACCTCGGGACTCCTCTTCGAGCAGTACTTC.

The V and J genes are TRBV10-2 and TRBJ2-6; weak D call: TRBD2 (5 bases). Germline assignment: CDR1 WSHSY and CDR2 SAAADI. V was trimmed by 0 bases and J by 0 bases, leaving 12 bases between them. This CDR3 is 18 amino acids long. CDR3 nucleotide sequence: TGCGCCAGCAGTGAGTCTGGACTTTGGGGCTCTGGGGCCAACGTCCTGACTTTC. Its protein is CASSESGLWGSGANVLTF.

The chain uses TRBV27 and TRBJ2-7; D not certain. The CDR3 extends over 14 amino acids. Germline V gives CDR1 MNHEY, CDR2 SMNVEV (reference sequence). The V end lost 2 bases, the J end lost 1 base, and 9 bases lay between the germline ends. The CDR3 DNA reads as TGTGCCAGCAGTTTACAGGTAGGATCCTACGAGCAGTACTTC. This codes for CASSLQVGSYEQYF.

This chain joins TRBV28 and TRBJ1-4, with D unresolved. Germline lookup yields CDR1 MDHEN and CDR2 SYDVKM. The CDR3 runs to 16 residues. The V end was cut by 4 bases, the J end by 0 bases, with 12 bases between. Here the CDR3 reads CASSSMTSSTNEKLFF. CDR3 nucleotide sequence: TGTGCCAGCAGTTCGATGACAAGTTCAACTAATGAAAAACTGTTTTTT. The variable domain in full, completed from reference TRBV28 and TRBJ1-4, reads DVKVTQSSRYLVKRTGEKVFLECVQDMDHENMFWYRQDPGLGLRLIYFSYDVKMKEKGDIPEGYSVSREKKERFSLILESASTNQTSMYLCASSSMTSSTNEKLFFGSGTQLSVL.

The J gene is TRBJ1-1, the V gene TRBV10-3, with TRBD1 matching over 12 bases. The CDR3 loop spans 16 amino acids. CDR1 and CDR2 (germline): ENHRY, SYGVKD. The V segment lost 5 bases and the J segment 5 bases; nucleotides outside the gene matches: 9. The CDR3 sequence is CAISRGTGGVGTEAFF. CDR3 nucleotide sequence: TGTGCCATCAGTCGAGGGACAGGGGGCGTTGGGACTGAAGCTTTCTTT.